The entry below describes one T cell receptor (beta chain). Its antigen is still unknown. Per-base quality was not reported, and no clone a single base away is much larger than it. This specimen belongs to a study of blood T cell repertoires in COVID-19 (dated by TCRdb to the early 2020s). In the study overall: Samples from collaborators originated in the United States, Italy and Spain and spanned both the acute and convalescent phases of COVID-19. The material from the prospective study consisted of cDNA or gDNA derived from T cells, B-cell-depleted T cells, or PBMCs. The repertoires were made available in a free public database intended to serve as a resource for research on the immune response to SARS-CoV-2. Samples were obtained from the ongoing ImmuneRACE study (first 160 participants) and from 1,000 to 1,500 subjects provided by 6 global collaborators. Subjects who had been exposed to COVID-19, were actively infected with it, or had recovered from it provided the deeply sampled blood TCRbeta repertoires that made up the dataset. Sample metadata almost always included a de-identified subject ID, COVID-19 status, age in years and sex. Where available, HLA class I and class II types were obtained from metadata supplied by the sample provider rather than from assay-based typing. The paper's findings and limits, for the study overall: How much clinical and demographic metadata was included differed by source and by participant, and the metadata was provided uncurated.

TCRbeta CDR3 regions were amplified from genomic DNA by means of the immunoSEQ Assay, a bias-controlled multiplex PCR. On the authors' methods: The number of nucleated cells in each sample was estimated by amplification of reference gene primers within the assay. Sequence reads were collapsed and filtered to measure the absolute abundance of every unique TCRbeta CDR3 rearrangement. For each sample, productive Simpson clonality was calculated as the square root of Simpson's diversity index over productive rearrangements. What TCRdb holds here is the immuneACCESS table cut down to in-frame rearrangements. Part of the clones is not present; checked against another copy, under half of the missing clones reflect an unresolved V gene, and the others are unexplained. V and J calls and clone size are given by that table; D and trimming were obtained from the DNA. The sample has 200,000 to 250,000 clones on record, about four fifths of them singletons. The top ten clonotypes cover about 8.9% of the sample.

Participants in the prospective study were enrolled through a virtual design, were aged 18 to 89 years, and lived in 24 United States geographic areas. In the prospective study, cohorts were assigned on the basis of participant-reported clinical history obtained from a screening survey and a study questionnaire. Each participant in the prospective study had whole blood, serum and a nasopharyngeal or oropharyngeal swab collected by mobile phlebotomists. Participants in the prospective study had the option to provide additional blood draws and questionnaires over an approximately 2-month period. Prospective study blood samples were shipped either frozen or at room temperature before DNA extraction. V drops 2 bases and J drops 9 bases, leaving 16 bases in between. CDR1 and CDR2, per the germline V gene, are MDHEN and SYDVKM. Its CDR3 holds 14 amino acids, cysteine through phenylalanine. CDR3 DNA is the only sequence kept; it has 42 bases, read in frame from the first base.

Sequencing input: PBMCs or T cells enriched from blood (not recorded which). The chain couples TRBV28 to TRBJ1-2; the D gene is unclear. The sequence was collected from a woman in her forties or fifties with acute COVID-19. The bases read TGTGCCAGCAGTTTAAACAGTTTCCCCGGAAGCTACACCTTC. This codes for CASSLNSFPGSYTF.